Reported below is one T cell receptor beta chain. No antigen is known for it. This CDR3 has 14 residues. Germline values: CDR1 MGHRA, CDR2 YSYEKL. The PCR used 60 Vbeta and 13 Jbeta primers. Clones were read by immunoSEQ multiplex PCR, and TCRdb kept only the in-frame ones, dropping some. This sample has approximately 97,000 clones, with 78% found just once. The data were obtained in a study of cytomegalovirus exposure and HLA in healthy donors. Across the whole study: There were approximately 81 million unique TCRs (from HLA-typed donors) in an early data release.

Study findings and constraints: TCR beta V segments were, for the most part, productive about 87% or about 30% of the time in an earlier analysis. Under in vitro conditions, a few CMV-associated chains were confirmed as specific for CMV antigens. Follow-up analysis later connected one missense variant in DCLRE1C with trimming of TCR beta V- and J-genes.

This sequence originates from a woman aged 40 to 50 in good health and CMV-seropositive. Sequencing was carried out using PBMCs. This rearrangement joins TRBV4-1 to TRBJ2-5; 11 bases are a match to TRBD2. The J call may not be correct, given that the DNA end is closer to TRBJ2-7. The CDR3 DNA follows: TGCGCCAGCAGCCGACTAGCGGGAAACTACGAGCAGTACTTC. Its translation is CASSRLAGNYEQYF.